These 8 T cell receptor beta chains share one sample of origin, sequenced in a study of blood T cell repertoires in COVID-19. Repertoires were generated with immunoSEQ multiplex PCR, while TCRdb's copy carries only in-frame clones and drops some. Of about 57,000 clones in the sample, more than 75% were seen once. Material: peripheral blood. These TCRs come from a woman aged 60-70 years with acute or convalescent COVID-19.

This clone came up once. The chain carries TRBV2 and TRBJ2-1; D might be TRBD1 (6 bases). The CDR3 is 12 amino acids. Germline CDR1 is SNHLY and CDR2 is FYNNEI. V was clipped by 4 bases and J by 6 bases, with 7 bases between them. The CDR3 sequence is CASSAGVNEQFF. In DNA, the CDR3 is TGTGCCAGCAGTGCAGGGGTCAATGAGCAGTTCTTC.

The V gene is TRBV6-5, the J gene TRBJ1-4; tentatively, D is TRBD1 (5 bases). This CDR3 comprises 15 residues. V was shortened by 4 bases and J by 0 bases, with 9 bases between the two germline ends. Germline V CDR1 and CDR2: MNHEY, SVGAGI. CDR3 DNA: TGTGCCAGCAGTTTCGACAGTGCAACTAATGAAAAACTGTTTTTT. Its translation: CASSFDSATNEKLFF.

The rearrangement uses TRBV10-3 and TRBJ1-2; TRBD1 matches at 8 bases. CDR1 and CDR2 from the germline V gene are ENHRY and SYGVKD. The CDR3 has 13 residues. Germline trimming cut 3 bases from V and 4 bases from J; bases unmatched to any gene: 1. The CDR3 DNA sequence: TGTGCCATCAGTGATGACAGGGGCTATGGCTACACCTTC. This codes for CAISDDRGYGYTF.

The V and J genes are TRBV6-5 and TRBJ2-7, with 7 bases identical to TRBD1. The CDR3 loop spans 13 amino acids. Per germline, CDR1 MNHEY and CDR2 SVGAGI. V trimming: 7 bases; J trimming: 5 bases; junction bases outside the gene matches: 8. The CDR3 reads CASTGDRAHEQYF. CDR3 nucleotides: TGTGCCAGCACCGGCGACAGGGCCCACGAGCAGTACTTC.

This clone was recorded a few times. The chain carries TRBV19 and TRBJ2-2; 7 bases line up with TRBD1. This CDR3 region has 15 residues. The V segment lost 4 bases and the J segment 3 bases; nucleotides outside the gene matches: 5. Germline CDR1 LNHDA, CDR2 SQIVND (reference sequence). Written as DNA, the CDR3 is TGTGCCAGTAGTACTTACAGGGGAGACACCGGGGAGCTGTTTTTT. Its translation is CASSTYRGDTGELFF.

The chain combines TRBV18 with TRBJ1-4; 8 bases map to TRBD1. This CDR3 has 15 amino acids. The germline CDR1 and CDR2 sequences are KGHSH and LQKENI. V was pared by 6 bases and J by 6 bases, with 9 bases of the junction left unmatched. For the CDR3, the DNA is TGTGCCAGCTCCGAGCCGGGACAGGTAGATGAAAAACTGTTTTTT. Protein sequence: CASSEPGQVDEKLFF. The full variable domain, its missing parts supplied by reference TRBV18 and TRBJ1-4, is NAGVMQNPRHLVRRRGQEARLRCSPMKGHSHVYWYRQLPEEGLKFMVYLQKENIIDESGMPKERFSAEFPKEGPSILRIQQVVRGDSAAYFCASSEPGQVDEKLFFGSGTQLSVL.

This chain links TRBV5-4 with TRBJ2-5; 8 positions agree with TRBD1. Per germline, CDR1 SGHNT and CDR2 YYREEE (reference sequence). Trimming removed 4 bases from V and 1 base from J; junction bases left unmatched: 3. This CDR3 has 14 residues. CDR3 sequence: CASSVRGPQETQYF. The CDR3 nucleotides read TGTGCCAGCAGCGTCAGGGGGCCCCAAGAGACCCAGTACTTC. The variable domain in full, completed from reference TRBV5-4 and TRBJ2-5, reads ETGVTQSPTHLIKTRGQQVTLRCSSQSGHNTVSWYQQALGQGPQFIFQYYREEENGRGNFPPRFSGLQFPNYSSELNVNALELDDSALYLCASSVRGPQETQYFGPGTRLLVL.

The chain links TRBV21-1 to TRBJ2-1; TRBD2, the table's D call, lacks a check against the DNA. TRBV21-1 is a known pseudogene. There are 18 residues in the CDR3. CDR3 sequence reads: CASSPPRSTSGGYNEQFF. CDR3 coding DNA: TGTGCCAGCAGCCCGCCTCGGTCGACTAGCGGGGGGTACAATGAGCAGTTCTTC.